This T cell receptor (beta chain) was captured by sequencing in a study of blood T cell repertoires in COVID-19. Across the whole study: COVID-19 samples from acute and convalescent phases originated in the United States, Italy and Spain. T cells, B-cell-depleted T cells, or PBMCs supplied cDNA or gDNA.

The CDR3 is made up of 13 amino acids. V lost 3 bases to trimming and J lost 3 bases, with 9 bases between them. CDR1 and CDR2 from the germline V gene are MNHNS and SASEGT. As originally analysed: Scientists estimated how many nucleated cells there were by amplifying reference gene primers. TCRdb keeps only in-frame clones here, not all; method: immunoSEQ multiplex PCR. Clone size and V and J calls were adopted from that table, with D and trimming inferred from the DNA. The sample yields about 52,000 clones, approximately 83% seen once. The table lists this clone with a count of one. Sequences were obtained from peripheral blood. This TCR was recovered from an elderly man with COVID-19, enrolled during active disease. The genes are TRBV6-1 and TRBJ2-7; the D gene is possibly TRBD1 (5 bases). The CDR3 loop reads CASSDYRFYEQYV. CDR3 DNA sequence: TGTGCCAGCAGTGATTACAGGTTCTACGAGCAGTACGTC.